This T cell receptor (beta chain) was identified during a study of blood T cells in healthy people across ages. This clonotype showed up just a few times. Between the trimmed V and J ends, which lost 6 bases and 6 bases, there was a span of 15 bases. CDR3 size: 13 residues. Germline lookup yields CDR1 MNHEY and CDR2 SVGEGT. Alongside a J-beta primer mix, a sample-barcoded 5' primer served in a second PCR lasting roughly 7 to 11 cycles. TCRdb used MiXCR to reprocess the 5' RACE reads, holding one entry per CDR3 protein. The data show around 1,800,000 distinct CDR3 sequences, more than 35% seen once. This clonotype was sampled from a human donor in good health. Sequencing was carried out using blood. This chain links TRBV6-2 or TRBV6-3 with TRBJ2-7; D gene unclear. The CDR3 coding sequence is TGTGCCAGCAGACGACTCAGTCTAGGCGAGCAGTACTTC. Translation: CASRRLSLGEQYF.